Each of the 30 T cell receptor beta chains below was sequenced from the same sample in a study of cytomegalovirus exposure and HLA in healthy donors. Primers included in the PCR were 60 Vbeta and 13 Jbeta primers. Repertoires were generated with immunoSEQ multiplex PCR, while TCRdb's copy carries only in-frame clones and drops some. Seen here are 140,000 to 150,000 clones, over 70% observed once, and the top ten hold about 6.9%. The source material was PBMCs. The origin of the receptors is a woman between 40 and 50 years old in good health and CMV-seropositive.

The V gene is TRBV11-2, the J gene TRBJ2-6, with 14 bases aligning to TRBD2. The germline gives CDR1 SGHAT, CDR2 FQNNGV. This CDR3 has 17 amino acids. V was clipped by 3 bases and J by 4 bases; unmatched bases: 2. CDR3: CASSLTSGGVGANVLTF. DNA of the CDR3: TGTGCCAGCAGCTTGACTAGCGGGGGGGTAGGGGCCAACGTCCTGACTTTC.

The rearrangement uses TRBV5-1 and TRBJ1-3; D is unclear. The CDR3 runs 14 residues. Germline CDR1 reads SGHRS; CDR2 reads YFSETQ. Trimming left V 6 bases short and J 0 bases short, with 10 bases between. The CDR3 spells CASKYGDSGNTIYF. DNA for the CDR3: TGCGCCAGCAAATACGGGGACTCTGGAAACACCATATATTTT.

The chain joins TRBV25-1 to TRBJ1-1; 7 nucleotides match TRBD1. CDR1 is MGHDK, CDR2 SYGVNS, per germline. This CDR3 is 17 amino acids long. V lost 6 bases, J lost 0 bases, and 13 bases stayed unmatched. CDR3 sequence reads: CASSQPSTGQMNTEAFF. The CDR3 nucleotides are TGTGCCAGCAGCCAACCTTCAACGGGACAGATGAACACTGAAGCTTTCTTT.

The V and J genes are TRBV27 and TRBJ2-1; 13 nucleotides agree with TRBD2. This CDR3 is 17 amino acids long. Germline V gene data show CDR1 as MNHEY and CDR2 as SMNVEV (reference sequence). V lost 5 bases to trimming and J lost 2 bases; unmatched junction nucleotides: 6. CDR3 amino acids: CASSPGLAGEPYNEQFF. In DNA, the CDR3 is TGTGCCAGCAGTCCCGGACTAGCGGGGGAACCCTACAATGAGCAGTTCTTC.

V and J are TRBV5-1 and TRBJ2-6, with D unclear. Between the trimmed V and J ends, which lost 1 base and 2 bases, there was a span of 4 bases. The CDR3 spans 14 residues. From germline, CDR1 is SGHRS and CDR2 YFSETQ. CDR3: CASSLPAGANVLTF. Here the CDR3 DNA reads TGCGCCAGCAGCTTGCCGGCTGGGGCCAACGTCCTGACTTTC.

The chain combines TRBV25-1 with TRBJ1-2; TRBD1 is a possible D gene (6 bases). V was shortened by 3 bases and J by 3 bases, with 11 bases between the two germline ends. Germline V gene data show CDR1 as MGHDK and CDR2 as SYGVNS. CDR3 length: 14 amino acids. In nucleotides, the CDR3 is TGTGCCAGCAGTGACGGTGGACAGTACTATGGCTACACCTTC. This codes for CASSDGGQYYGYTF.

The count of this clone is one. The CDR3 DNA follows: TGCGCCAGCAGCTTACCGACTAGCGGGGGACCCGGGGAGCTGTTTTTT. This encodes CASSLPTSGGPGELFF. The chain is built from TRBV5-1 and TRBJ2-2; TRBD2 aligns across 12 bases. With 2 bases clipped from V and 6 bases from J, the junction kept 5 bases outside the gene matches. Germline V gene data show CDR1 as SGHRS and CDR2 as YFSETQ. The CDR3 has 16 amino acids.

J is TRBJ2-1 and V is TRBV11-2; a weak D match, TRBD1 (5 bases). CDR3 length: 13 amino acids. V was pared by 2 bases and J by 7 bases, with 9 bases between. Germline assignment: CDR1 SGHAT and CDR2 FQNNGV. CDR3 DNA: TGTGCCAGCAGCTTATCAGCAGGGAATGAGCAGTTCTTC. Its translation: CASSLSAGNEQFF.

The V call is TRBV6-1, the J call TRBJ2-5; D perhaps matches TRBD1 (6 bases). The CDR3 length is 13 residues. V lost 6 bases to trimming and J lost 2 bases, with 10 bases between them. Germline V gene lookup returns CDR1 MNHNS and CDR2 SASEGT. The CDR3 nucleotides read TGTGCCAGCAGCAGGGGTTATCAAGAGACCCAGTACTTC. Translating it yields CASSRGYQETQYF.

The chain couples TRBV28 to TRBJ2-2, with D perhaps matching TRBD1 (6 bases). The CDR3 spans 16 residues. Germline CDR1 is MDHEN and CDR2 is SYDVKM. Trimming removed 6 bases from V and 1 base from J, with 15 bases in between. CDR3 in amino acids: CASRPYRAGNTGELFF. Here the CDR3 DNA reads TGTGCCAGCAGGCCATACAGGGCGGGGAACACCGGGGAGCTGTTTTTT.

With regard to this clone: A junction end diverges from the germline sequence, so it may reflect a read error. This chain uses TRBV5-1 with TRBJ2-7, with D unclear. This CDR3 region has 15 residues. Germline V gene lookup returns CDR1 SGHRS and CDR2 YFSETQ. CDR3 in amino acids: CASSLAGRLMYPPSF. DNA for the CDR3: TGCGCCAGCAGCTTGGCCGGCAGGTTAATGTACCCACCAAGCTTC. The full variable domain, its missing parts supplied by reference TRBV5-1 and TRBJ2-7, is KAGVTQTPRYLIKTRGQQVTLSCSPISGHRSVSWYQQTPGQGLQFLFEYFSETQRNKGNFPGRFSGRQFSNSRSEMNVSTLELGDSALYLCASSLAGRLMYPPSFGPGTRLTVT.

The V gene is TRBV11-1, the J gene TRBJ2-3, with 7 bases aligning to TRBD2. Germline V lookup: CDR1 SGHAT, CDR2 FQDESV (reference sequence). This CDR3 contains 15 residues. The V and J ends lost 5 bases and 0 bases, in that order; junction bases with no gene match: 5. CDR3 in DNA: TGTGCCAGCAGCACCGGGAGGCATAGCACAGATACGCAGTATTTT. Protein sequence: CASSTGRHSTDTQYF.

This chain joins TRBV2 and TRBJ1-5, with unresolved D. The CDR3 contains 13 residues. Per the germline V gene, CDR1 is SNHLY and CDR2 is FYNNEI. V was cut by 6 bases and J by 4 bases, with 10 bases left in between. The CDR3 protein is CASRRDLNQPQHF. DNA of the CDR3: TGTGCCAGCAGGAGGGATTTGAATCAGCCCCAGCATTTT.

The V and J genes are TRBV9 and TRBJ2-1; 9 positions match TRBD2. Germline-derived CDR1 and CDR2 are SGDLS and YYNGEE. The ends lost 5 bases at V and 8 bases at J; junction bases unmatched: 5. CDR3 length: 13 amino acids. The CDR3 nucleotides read TGTGCCAGCAGGCGCGGGGGGGCGCATGAGCAGTTCTTC. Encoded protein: CASRRGGAHEQFF. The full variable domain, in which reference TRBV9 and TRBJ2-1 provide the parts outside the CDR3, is DSGVTQTPKHLITATGQRVTLRCSPRSGDLSVYWYQQSLDQGLQFLIQYYNGEERAKGNILERFSAQQFPDLHSELNLSSLELGDSALYFCASRRGGAHEQFFGPGTRLTVL.

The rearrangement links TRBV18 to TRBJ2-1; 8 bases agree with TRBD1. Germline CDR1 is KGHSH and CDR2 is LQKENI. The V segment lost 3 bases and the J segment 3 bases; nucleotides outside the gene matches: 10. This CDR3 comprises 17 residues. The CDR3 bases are TGTGCCAGCTCACCCCCAATACGACAGGGGATCTACAATGAGCAGTTCTTC. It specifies CASSPPIRQGIYNEQFF.

The CDR3 DNA reads as TGTGCCAGCAGTCCCGGGGGGTTGAAGAAGACCCAGTACTTC. Encoded protein: CASSPGGLKKTQYF. The chain uses TRBV27 and TRBJ2-5, with TRBD2 matching over 7 bases. V lost 5 bases to trimming and J lost 6 bases; unmatched junction nucleotides: 9. CDR3 length: 14 residues. Germline V CDR1 and CDR2: MNHEY, SMNVEV (reference sequence).

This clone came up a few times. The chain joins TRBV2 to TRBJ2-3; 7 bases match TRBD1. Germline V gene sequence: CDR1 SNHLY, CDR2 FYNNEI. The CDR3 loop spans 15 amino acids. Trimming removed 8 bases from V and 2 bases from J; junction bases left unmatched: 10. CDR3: CASGETGAFTDTQYF. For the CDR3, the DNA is TGTGCCAGCGGGGAAACAGGGGCGTTCACAGATACGCAGTATTTT.

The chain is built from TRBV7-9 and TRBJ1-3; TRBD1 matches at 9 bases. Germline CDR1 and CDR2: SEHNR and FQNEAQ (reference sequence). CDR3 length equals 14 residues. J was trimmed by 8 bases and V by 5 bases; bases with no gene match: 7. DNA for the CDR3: TGTGCCAGCAGCACCGGGACAGGGCGTGACACCATATATTTT. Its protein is CASSTGTGRDTIYF.

The CDR3 nucleotides read TGTGCCAGCAGTCAACCATCGACAGGGCCGGAGCAGTACTTC. Protein: CASSQPSTGPEQYF. The V and J genes are TRBV6-5 and TRBJ2-7, with 7 nucleotides matching TRBD1. The trim removed 5 bases at V and 7 bases at J, leaving 11 bases unmatched. The CDR3 spans 14 residues. Germline V gene data show CDR1 as MNHEY and CDR2 as SVGAGI.

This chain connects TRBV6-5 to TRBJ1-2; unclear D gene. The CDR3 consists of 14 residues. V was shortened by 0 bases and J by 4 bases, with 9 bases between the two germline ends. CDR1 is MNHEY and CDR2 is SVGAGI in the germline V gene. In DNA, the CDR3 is TGTGCCAGCAGTTACTCGACACTTTTCTATGGCTACACCTTC. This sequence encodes CASSYSTLFYGYTF.

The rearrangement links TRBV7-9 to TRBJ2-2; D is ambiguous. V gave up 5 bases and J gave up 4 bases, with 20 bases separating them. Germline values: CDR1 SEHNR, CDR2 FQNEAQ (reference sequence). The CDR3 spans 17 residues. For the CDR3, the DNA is TGTGCCAGCAGCCCCGCGTGGGCAGCAGTTCCCACCGGGGAGCTGTTTTTT. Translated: CASSPAWAAVPTGELFF.

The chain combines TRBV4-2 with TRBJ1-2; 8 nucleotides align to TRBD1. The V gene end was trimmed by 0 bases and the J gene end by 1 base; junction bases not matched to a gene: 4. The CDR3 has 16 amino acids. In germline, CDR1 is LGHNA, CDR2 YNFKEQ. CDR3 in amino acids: CASSQDIRGRNYGYTF. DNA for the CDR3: TGTGCCAGCAGCCAAGATATCAGGGGGCGTAACTATGGCTACACCTTC.

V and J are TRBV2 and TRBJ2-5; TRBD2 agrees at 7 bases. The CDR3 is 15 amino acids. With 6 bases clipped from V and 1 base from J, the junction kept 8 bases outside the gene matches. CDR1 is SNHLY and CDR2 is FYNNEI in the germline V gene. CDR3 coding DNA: TGTGCCAGCAGGGTGGGGGGGGGACTCCAAGAGACCCAGTACTTC. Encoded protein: CASRVGGGLQETQYF. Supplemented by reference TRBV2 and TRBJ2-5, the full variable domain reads EPEVTQTPSHQVTQMGQEVILRCVPISNHLYFYWYRQILGQKVEFLVSFYNNEISEKSEIFDDQFSVERPDGSNFTLKIRSTKLEDSAMYFCASRVGGGLQETQYFGPGTRLLVL.

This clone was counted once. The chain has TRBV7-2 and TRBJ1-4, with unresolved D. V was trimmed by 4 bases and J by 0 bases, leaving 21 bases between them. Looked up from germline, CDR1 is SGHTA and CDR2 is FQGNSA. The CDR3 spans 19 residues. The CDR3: CASSSPVGRGSATNEKLFF. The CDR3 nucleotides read TGTGCCAGCAGCTCACCCGTAGGTAGAGGGTCTGCAACTAATGAAAAACTGTTTTTT.

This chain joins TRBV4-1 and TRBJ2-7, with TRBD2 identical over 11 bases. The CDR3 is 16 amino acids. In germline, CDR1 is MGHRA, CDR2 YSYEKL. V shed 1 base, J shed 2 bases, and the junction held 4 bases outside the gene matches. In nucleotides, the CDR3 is TGCGCCAGCAGCCAAGGGGTTAGCGGGGGGGCCTACGAGCAGTACTTC. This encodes CASSQGVSGGAYEQYF.

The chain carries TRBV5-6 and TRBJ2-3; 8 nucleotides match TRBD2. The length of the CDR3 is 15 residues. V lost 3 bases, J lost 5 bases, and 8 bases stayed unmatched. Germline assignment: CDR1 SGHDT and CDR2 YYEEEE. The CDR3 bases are TGTGCCAGCAGCTCGGGGGGGACTAGGTTAGATACGCAGTATTTT. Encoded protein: CASSSGGTRLDTQYF.

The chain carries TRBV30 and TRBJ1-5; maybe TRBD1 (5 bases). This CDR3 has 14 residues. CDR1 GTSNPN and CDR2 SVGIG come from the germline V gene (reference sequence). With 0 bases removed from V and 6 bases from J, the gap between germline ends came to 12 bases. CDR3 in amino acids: CAWSVAGLSQPQHF. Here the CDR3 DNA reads TGTGCCTGGAGTGTAGCAGGGCTATCTCAGCCCCAGCATTTT.

The CDR3 DNA sequence: TGTGCCAGCAGTACTTCCGGGACAGGGTTCTACGAGCAGTACTTC. Residues: CASSTSGTGFYEQYF. This rearrangement joins TRBV27 to TRBJ2-7, with TRBD1 identical over 9 bases. The CDR3 totals 15 residues. Germline CDR1 reads MNHEY; CDR2 reads SMNVEV (reference sequence). Trimming took 5 bases from V and 3 from J; bases not matched to a gene: 8.

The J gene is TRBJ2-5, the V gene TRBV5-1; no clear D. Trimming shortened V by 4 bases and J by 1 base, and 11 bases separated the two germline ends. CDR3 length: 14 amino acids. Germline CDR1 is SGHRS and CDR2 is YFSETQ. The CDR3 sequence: CASSPSLPQETQYF. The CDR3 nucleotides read TGCGCCAGCAGCCCATCACTCCCCCAAGAGACCCAGTACTTC.

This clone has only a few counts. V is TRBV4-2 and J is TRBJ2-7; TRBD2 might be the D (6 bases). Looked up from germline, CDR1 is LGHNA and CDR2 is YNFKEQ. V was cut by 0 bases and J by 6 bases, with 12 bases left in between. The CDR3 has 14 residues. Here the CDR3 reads CASSQDGGLSEQYF. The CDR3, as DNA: TGTGCCAGCAGCCAAGATGGAGGGTTAAGCGAGCAGTACTTC.